Described below is a single TCR beta chain sequence and its context. This sample stems from a study of T-cell reconstitution after alpha-beta-depleted transplantation in children. Molecular barcoding with unique molecular identifiers was used for the TCRbeta library. MiXCR, run by TCRdb on the PCR reads, gives a single entry per CDR3 protein. The table includes 200,000 to 300,000 distinct CDR3 sequences, 12% detected once. Sequenced here: PBMCs from the stem cell graft donor, sampled from the stem cell graft. The TCR sequence derives from a human donor who donated a stem cell graft to a child with acute lymphoblastic leukemia.

CDR3 DNA: TGTGCCAGCAGGACAGGGGGCCCAGATACGCAGTATTTT. This codes for CASRTGGPDTQYF. V usage is TRBV7-9 and J usage is TRBJ2-3; TRBD1 aligns across 10 bases. Germline-derived CDR1 and CDR2 are SEHNR and FQNEAQ (reference sequence). Germline trimming cut 6 bases from V and 4 bases from J; bases unmatched to any gene: 1. This CDR3 region has 13 residues.